The 30 T cell receptor beta chains given below trace back to one sample, sequenced in a study of T cells in Graves' hyperthyroidism and ophthalmopathy. It was RNA transcripts that yielded the amplified TCR beta CDR3 regions. With the HTBI primer set, the TCR CDR3 went through a first round of RT-PCR. TCRdb re-analysed the multiplex PCR reads in MiXCR, keeping a single row per CDR3 protein. In the table there are roughly 570,000 distinct CDR3 sequences, just over 45% of which are singletons. Sample: peripheral blood or thyroid tissue (not recorded which). The source of these receptors is a woman aged 18-29 years with Graves' hyperthyroidism.

This clonotype was counted ten times or more. This chain links TRBV2 with TRBJ1-1, with 8 bases identical to TRBD1. The CDR3 has 14 residues. CDR1 is SNHLY and CDR2 is FYNNEI in the germline V gene. J lost 3 bases, V lost 4 bases, and 4 bases had no gene match. This chain's CDR3 is CASSGQGSYTEAFF. CDR3 nucleotides: TGTGCCAGCAGTGGACAGGGGAGTTACACTGAAGCTTTCTTT.

This clonotype has ten or more counts. The chain links TRBV2 to TRBJ1-2, with no clear D. The CDR3 runs 13 residues. In germline, CDR1 is SNHLY, CDR2 FYNNEI. V was shortened by 4 bases and J by 2 bases, with 8 bases between the two germline ends. CDR3 in amino acids: CASSAWENYGYTF. The CDR3 coding sequence is TGTGCCAGCAGTGCATGGGAGAACTATGGCTACACCTTC.

This clonotype was found many times. This rearrangement joins TRBV12-3 or TRBV12-4 to TRBJ2-2; TRBD2 matches at 13 bases. V was pared by 4 bases and J by 7 bases, with 3 bases of the junction left unmatched. The CDR3 runs to 15 residues. CDR3 in amino acids: CASSSGLAGVGELFF. The CDR3 nucleotides are TGTGCCAGCAGTTCCGGACTAGCGGGAGTCGGGGAGCTGTTTTTT.

This clonotype was counted once. CDR3 coding DNA: TGTGCCAGCAGCTCCACAGGGACGACTGAAAAACTGTTTTTT. Translated: CASSSTGTTEKLFF. The rearrangement links TRBV7-2 to TRBJ1-4; D possibly corresponds to TRBD1 (6 bases). The CDR3 runs to 14 residues. The germline V gene encodes CDR1 SGHTA and CDR2 FQGNSA. V shed 4 bases and J shed 7 bases, with 13 bases lying between them.

The chain has TRBV2 and TRBJ1-5, with D uncertain. The V end was cut by 8 bases, the J end by 5 bases, with 10 bases between. CDR1 and CDR2 (germline): SNHLY, FYNNEI. The CDR3 extends over 12 amino acids. The CDR3 reads CASSTEHQPQHF. CDR3 nucleotides: TGTGCCAGCTCGACCGAGCATCAGCCCCAGCATTTT.

The genes are TRBV19 and TRBJ1-2; a possible D gene is TRBD1 (5 bases). Germline CDR1 LNHDA, CDR2 SQIVND (reference sequence). Deletions cut 3 bases from V and 8 bases from J, with 16 bases between. The length of the CDR3 is 14 residues. The CDR3 region has the DNA TGTGCCAGTAGTATCGACGGGGAGAGGGACGGCTACACCTTC. Translation: CASSIDGERDGYTF.

Ten or more counts support this clonotype. This chain joins TRBV5-8 and TRBJ1-6; the D is unclear. The CDR3 is 11 amino acids. Trimming pared 1 base from V and 10 bases from J, leaving 3 bases between. The V gene's germline CDR1 is SGHTS and CDR2 YDEGEE. The CDR3 loop reads CASSLTSPLHF. CDR3 nucleotide sequence: TGTGCCAGCAGCTTGACCTCACCCCTCCACTTT.

Only a few counts were recorded for this clonotype. The gene calls are TRBV25-1 and TRBJ1-2; D might be TRBD1 (5 bases). The CDR3 covers 16 residues. Trimming shortened V by 2 bases and J by 0 bases, and 13 bases separated the two germline ends. The germline V gene encodes CDR1 MGHDK and CDR2 SYGVNS. The CDR3 loop is CASSEGREVSNYGYTF. The CDR3 coding sequence is TGTGCCAGCAGTGAAGGCAGGGAGGTATCTAACTATGGCTACACCTTC.

This CDR3 is CSADRGETEAFF. The CDR3 region has the DNA TGCAGCGCGGACAGGGGAGAAACTGAAGCTTTCTTT. The genes are TRBV29-1 and TRBJ1-1, with 9 bases that match TRBD1. V shed 7 bases and J 5 bases; nucleotides not matched to a gene: 5. The CDR3 sequence is 12 residues long. Germline CDR1 SQVTM, CDR2 ANQGSEA.

This clonotype was picked up many times. The CDR3 protein is CASSPLGLAGEETQYF. The CDR3 DNA sequence: TGCGCCAGCAGCCCCCTGGGGCTAGCGGGCGAAGAGACCCAGTACTTC. The V call is TRBV4-3, the J call TRBJ2-5, with 8 bases identical to TRBD2. V dropped 4 bases and J dropped 3; count of bases not matched to a gene: 10. This CDR3 has 16 residues. The germline CDR1 and CDR2 sequences are LGHNA and YSLEER.

This clonotype was detected a few times. The V call is TRBV7-9, the J call TRBJ2-2; 8 nucleotides match TRBD1. J gave up 4 bases and V 2 bases, and 12 bases lay outside the gene matches. This CDR3 comprises 18 residues. Germline V lookup: CDR1 SEHNR, CDR2 FQNEAQ (reference sequence). In DNA form, the CDR3 reads TGTGCCAGCAGCTTAATCCCCGGACAGGGTCCCCCCACCGGGGAGCTGTTTTTT. It translates to CASSLIPGQGPPTGELFF.

This chain connects TRBV7-8 to TRBJ1-2, with a weak D call TRBD1 (5 bases). The CDR3 runs to 13 residues. The germline V gene encodes CDR1 SGHVS and CDR2 FQNEAQ. Trimming shortened V by 5 bases and J by 6 bases, and 13 bases separated the two germline ends. CDR3 nucleotides: TGTGCCAGCAGCATCCGAGGGGTTGATGGCTACACCTTC. It codes for CASSIRGVDGYTF. Together with reference TRBV7-8 and TRBJ1-2, the CDR3 gives the full variable domain: GAGVSQSPRYKVAKRGQDVALRCDPISGHVSLFWYQQALGQGPEFLTYFQNEAQLDKSGLPSDRFFAERPEGSVSTLKIQRTQQEDSAVYLCASSIRGVDGYTFGSGTRLTVV.

The chain is built from TRBV7-9 and TRBJ2-7; no reliable D call. Trimming removed 6 bases from V and 7 bases from J, with 19 bases in between. Germline-derived CDR1 and CDR2 are SEHNR and FQNEAQ (reference sequence). The CDR3 spans 14 residues. The CDR3 DNA reads TGTGCCAGCAGGGCCACAGAGGCCTACAATGAGCAGTACTTC. It translates to CASRATEAYNEQYF.

This clonotype was seen a handful of times. The rearrangement links TRBV27 to TRBJ2-7; a possible D gene is TRBD1 (5 bases). V gave up 5 bases and J gave up 9 bases, with 14 bases separating them. CDR3 length equals 12 residues. From germline, CDR1 is MNHEY and CDR2 SMNVEV (reference sequence). For the CDR3, the DNA is TGTGCCAGCAGTAGTCCCAGGGCTGGGCAGTACTTC. It is translated as CASSSPRAGQYF.

This clonotype was counted ten times or more. V usage is TRBV7-9 and J usage is TRBJ1-1, with D possibly matching TRBD1 (6 bases). This CDR3 is 14 amino acids long. In germline, CDR1 is SEHNR, CDR2 FQNEAQ (reference sequence). Trimming took 7 bases from V and 2 from J, leaving 14 bases between them. CDR3 in amino acids: CASTFRTANTEAFF. The DNA of the CDR3 is TGTGCCAGCACCTTTCGGACAGCAAACACTGAAGCTTTCTTT.

This clonotype was counted at least ten times. The chain uses TRBV7-3 and TRBJ1-1, with D hard to call. The CDR3 covers 14 residues. The V gene's germline CDR1 is SGHTA and CDR2 FQGTGA. The V end lost 4 bases, the J end lost 4 bases, and 13 bases lay between the germline ends. CDR3 protein: CASSSGSGGTEAFF. The CDR3 DNA is TGTGCCAGCAGCTCTGGGTCGGGCGGCACTGAAGCTTTCTTT.

The CDR3 region is CASSFLGLKGAYEQYF. The CDR3 DNA reads TGTGCCAGCAGCTTTCTGGGTCTCAAGGGGGCCTACGAGCAGTACTTC. The chain joins TRBV7-2 to TRBJ2-7; TRBD1 is a possible D gene (6 bases). The CDR3 covers 16 residues. Germline V CDR1 and CDR2: SGHTA, FQGNSA. Trimming stripped 3 bases from V and 2 bases from J, with 17 bases between.

This chain uses TRBV10-1 with TRBJ2-7; tentative D call: TRBD2 (6 bases). Looked up from germline, CDR1 is WNHNN and CDR2 is SYGVQD (reference sequence). The V and J ends lost 7 bases and 3 bases respectively, with 7 bases between them. The CDR3 covers 11 residues. The CDR3 region has the DNA TGCGCCAGCATGGGGGGCTACGAGCAGTACTTC. Protein sequence: CASMGGYEQYF.

This clonotype was seen ten or more times. This chain uses TRBV6-6 with TRBJ2-7; 10 nucleotides align to TRBD1. The CDR3 spans 14 residues. Germline V gene lookup returns CDR1 MNHNY and CDR2 SVGAGI (reference sequence). J lost 5 bases, V lost 4 bases, and 5 bases had no gene match. The CDR3 nucleotides read TGTGCCAGCAGTTTGGGGACAGGGGACAACGAGCAGTACTTC. Protein product: CASSLGTGDNEQYF.

The chain is built from TRBV9 and TRBJ1-4; no reliable D call. The V and J ends lost 3 bases and 4 bases respectively, with 16 bases between them. This CDR3 has 16 amino acids. Germline V CDR1 and CDR2: SGDLS, YYNGEE. CDR3 nucleotide sequence: TGTGCCAGCAGCGCCCTGGGAGCGGGGTATAATGAAAAACTGTTTTTT. This translates into CASSALGAGYNEKLFF.

This clonotype was found many times. This chain uses TRBV7-8 with TRBJ2-3; 9 bases agree with TRBD1. Germline-derived CDR1 and CDR2 are SGHVS and FQNEAQ. CDR3 size: 15 residues. V was clipped by 5 bases and J by 0 bases; unmatched bases: 3. The CDR3 region is CASSQGQGSTDTQYF. In nucleotides, the CDR3 is TGTGCCAGCAGCCAGGGACAGGGTAGCACAGATACGCAGTATTTT.

This clonotype was detected many times. This chain links TRBV3-1 with TRBJ2-5; D unclear. The germline V gene encodes CDR1 LGHDT and CDR2 YNNKEL (reference sequence). The CDR3 covers 12 residues. V gave up 3 bases and J gave up 4 bases, with 6 bases separating them. The CDR3, as DNA: TGTGCCAGCAGCCAGTTTGGAGAGACCCAGTACTTC. This codes for CASSQFGETQYF.

A word on this clonotype: A much larger clone differs by one base, so this may be a read error. Here the CDR3 omits its conserved ending phenylalanine or tryptophan, so a read error is the likely source. The chain combines TRBV6-5 with TRBJ1-2, with D possibly being TRBD1 (6 bases). There are 16 residues in the CDR3. CDR1 is MNHEY and CDR2 is SVGAGI in the germline V gene. V was cut by 2 bases and J by 4 bases, with 17 bases left in between. CDR3 in DNA: TGTGCCAGCAGTTACGCAACAACAGGGATCTTCTATGGCTACACCTCC. Its translation is CASSYATTGIFYGYTS.

This clonotype was seen repeatedly, ten times or more. The chain is built from TRBV4-2 and TRBJ2-7; 10 bases line up with TRBD2. After removal of 0 bases from V and 0 bases from J, the junction contained 2 bases not matched to a gene. The CDR3 sequence is 16 residues long. Germline V lookup: CDR1 LGHNA, CDR2 YNFKEQ. The CDR3 here is CASSQDPSGSSYEQYF. Written as DNA, the CDR3 is TGTGCCAGCAGCCAAGATCCTAGCGGGAGCTCCTACGAGCAGTACTTC.

The V gene is TRBV10-3, the J gene TRBJ2-2, with TRBD1 matching over 9 bases. The CDR3 is 15 residues long. Germline V CDR1 and CDR2: ENHRY, SYGVKD. The ends lost 5 bases at V and 6 bases at J; junction bases unmatched: 7. The CDR3 region has the DNA TGTGCCATCAGTCCCGGGACAGGGTGGGCCGGGGAGCTGTTTTTT. Its protein is CAISPGTGWAGELFF.

The chain joins TRBV7-9 to TRBJ1-2; D may be TRBD1 (5 bases). Trimming took 3 bases from V and 12 from J, leaving 17 bases between them. The CDR3 consists of 13 residues. Looked up from germline, CDR1 is SEHNR and CDR2 is FQNEAQ (reference sequence). CDR3 in amino acids: CASSFGGLSGNTF. In DNA, the CDR3 is TGTGCCAGCAGCTTCGGGGGGTTATCTGGAAACACCTTC.

This clonotype was counted only a few times. The gene calls are TRBV10-3 and TRBJ2-3, with D tentatively TRBD1 (6 bases). V dropped 9 bases and J dropped 3 bases, with 13 bases sitting between them. Germline loops: CDR1 ENHRY, CDR2 SYGVKD. This CDR3 region has 13 residues. CDR3 DNA: TGTGCCATTCAGATCCAGGGGACAGATACGCAGTATTTT. Protein: CAIQIQGTDTQYF.

Comment on this clonotype: Given the absence of the conserved phenylalanine or tryptophan at the CDR3 end, a read error is likely. It is unclear where the CDR3 begins or ends on the DNA, so no DNA is shown, and the CDR3 is as TCRdb lists it. The chain is built from TRBV7-6 and TRBJ1-3; TRBD1, the table's D call, lacks a check against the DNA. Ends included, the CDR3 has 9 residues. CDR1 is SGHVS, CDR2 FNYEAQ, per germline. CDR3 residues: CASSLVQGT.

There are many counts of this clonotype. Being one base from a much bigger clone, this may be a read error. The chain has TRBV10-3 and TRBJ1-3, with unresolved D. The CDR3 is made up of 15 amino acids. The germline V gene encodes CDR1 ENHRY and CDR2 SYGVKD. CDR3 DNA: TGTGCCATCAGTGAGTCCTCACCCCGGAGGAACACCGTATATTTT. Translation gives CAISESSPRRNTVYF.

The chain combines TRBV12-3 or TRBV12-4 with TRBJ1-5; TRBD1 matches at 9 bases. Trimming at V came to 2 bases and at J to 6 bases, leaving 8 bases not matched to a gene. The CDR3 covers 16 residues. The CDR3 bases are TGTGCCAGCAGTTTATCTGGGACAGGGAGGAGTCAGCCCCAGCATTTT. Encoded protein: CASSLSGTGRSQPQHF.